This T cell receptor (beta chain) is drawn from a study of shared clonotypes between healthy human individuals. About the study: Three plates each covered CD4 naive and memory; CD8 naive two, CD8 memory one.

Generated by immunoSEQ multiplex PCR, the TCRdb table keeps only in-frame clones and is missing some. This sample carries around 640,000 clones, approximately 96% of them seen once, and the ten largest clones take less than 0.12%. CDR3 size: 10 residues. V was clipped by 5 bases and J by 5 bases, with 6 bases between them. The germline CDR1 and CDR2 sequences are DFQATT and SNEGSKA (reference sequence). CD45RO-negative, CCR7-selected cells formed the naive CD8 fraction, which excluded terminally differentiated effector memory CD45RA+ cells. Adults of Caucasian background living in Nashville, Tennessee made up all donors. As for this clone: The antigen is undetermined. This sample includes further DNA sequences coding for the same CDR3.

Overall study results and limits: Approximately 5% of naive CD4 clonotypes were shared across several donors. Generation probability values for non-shared clonotypes were lower than those for clonotypes shared by all four donors.

The chain uses TRBV20-1 and TRBJ2-5; the D is unclear. The sample taken for sequencing was naive CD8+ T cells sorted from blood. This receptor was obtained from a woman aged 30 to 39 in good health. The CDR3 DNA reads TGCAGTGCTGAAAGGGAGACCCAGTACTTC. This translates into CSAERETQYF.